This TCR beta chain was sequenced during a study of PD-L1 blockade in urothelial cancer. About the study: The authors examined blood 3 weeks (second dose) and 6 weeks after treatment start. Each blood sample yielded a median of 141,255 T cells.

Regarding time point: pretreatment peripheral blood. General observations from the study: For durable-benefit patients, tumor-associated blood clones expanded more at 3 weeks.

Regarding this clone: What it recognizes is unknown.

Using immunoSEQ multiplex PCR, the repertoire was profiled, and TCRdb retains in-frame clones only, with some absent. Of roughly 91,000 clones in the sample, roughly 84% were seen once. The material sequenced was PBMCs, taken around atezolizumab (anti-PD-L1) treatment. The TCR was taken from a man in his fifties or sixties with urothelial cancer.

The CDR3 DNA follows: TGTGCCAGCAGCGATGGCAGGGGTGCCGGGGAGCTGTTTTTT. Translation gives CASSDGRGAGELFF. The chain uses TRBV6-1 and TRBJ2-2; TRBD1 is a possible D gene (6 bases). The CDR3 loop spans 14 amino acids. Germline V gives CDR1 MNHNS, CDR2 SASEGT. V lost 6 bases to trimming and J lost 6 bases, with 14 bases between them.